These T cell receptor beta chains were read from a single sample in a study of immune cell composition in non-small cell lung cancer. The repertoire was sequenced with immunoSEQ multiplex PCR; TCRdb's copy has only in-frame clones and lacks some. Found here are a few thousand clones, roughly 76% of them singletons; the top ten hold 10% to 12%. The sample taken for sequencing was lung tumor tissue. The receptors originated from a human donor with non-small cell lung cancer. Each CDR3 is given with its conserved first and last residue. The D gene is left open where the match is weak. A row's size may be missing; if present it is once, few, many or a size class.

cdr3_nt	cdr3_aa	d_call	clone_size	v_call	j_call
TGTGCCAGCAGTTTATCGTATCAGCGCGAGCAGTACTTC	CASSLSYQREQYF	-	few	TRBV27	TRBJ2-7
TGCAGCACTGGCTGGGGAGAGACAGATACGCAGTATTTT	CSTGWGETDTQYF	-	once	TRBV29-1	TRBJ2-3
TGCGCCAGCAGCCAAGTAATTAGCGGGAGCTTCTCCTACAATGAGCAGTTCTTC	CASSQVISGSFSYNEQFF	TRBD2	-	TRBV4-1	TRBJ2-1
TGTGCCAGCAGTGCGGGACAGGGGGTTAGCAATGAGCAGTTCTTC	CASSAGQGVSNEQFF	TRBD1	-	TRBV6-1	TRBJ2-1
TGTGCTAGTGGACATCCAGCGGGAGCATATTTCTACGAGCAGTACTTC	CASGHPAGAYFYEQYF	TRBD2	medium-sized	TRBV12-5	TRBJ2-7
TGTGCCAGCAGTTCGGGACTAGCTGAGGGAGAGACCCAGTACTTC	CASSSGLAEGETQYF	TRBD2	-	TRBV27	TRBJ2-5
TGTGCCAGTAGTATAGGAGGGGACAGTCATAACACCGGGGAGCTGTTTTTT	CASSIGGDSHNTGELFF	TRBD1	-	TRBV19	TRBJ2-2
TGTGCCAGCAGCCAAGGGGCGGGGGGGCCGGAGACCCAGTACTTC	CASSQGAGGPETQYF	TRBD2	-	TRBV11-2	TRBJ2-5
TGTGCCAGCAGCCGCCCGACAGGGCGAGAGACCCAGTACTTC	CASSRPTGRETQYF	TRBD1	-	TRBV28	TRBJ2-5
TGTGCCAGCAGCTTGGGGGGGGGCCTGTACTTC	CASSLGGGLYF	-	few	TRBV5-6	TRBJ2-7
TGTGCCAGCAGTCCGGGACTAGCGGGAGGGTACAATGAGCAGTTCTTC	CASSPGLAGGYNEQFF	TRBD2	-	TRBV25-1	TRBJ2-1
TGTGCCAGCACTAGGACAGGGCTCACTGAAGCTTTCTTT	CASTRTGLTEAFF	TRBD1	-	TRBV6-1	TRBJ1-1
TGTGCCAGCCGGACTAGCGGGATAGGCGCAGATACGCAGTATTTT	CASRTSGIGADTQYF	TRBD2	-	TRBV6-6	TRBJ2-3
TGTGCCATCAGTGAGTCGCAGGGCAGGACTGAAGCTTTCTTT	CAISESQGRTEAFF	-	-	TRBV10-3	TRBJ1-1
TGTGCCAGCAGCCAAGATACAGTCTACGAGCAGTACTTC	CASSQDTVYEQYF	-	once	TRBV14	TRBJ2-7
TGTGCCAGCAGTGACTCCCCAGGGCGCACTGAAGCTTTCTTT	CASSDSPGRTEAFF	-	few	TRBV6-4	TRBJ1-1
TGCGCCAGCAGCCAAGGGGGACAGTTGAACACTGAAGCTTTCTTT	CASSQGGQLNTEAFF	TRBD1	-	TRBV4-1	TRBJ1-1
TGTGCCAGTAGTGCCGGGGATTATGGCTACACCTTC	CASSAGDYGYTF	-	-	TRBV19	TRBJ1-2
TGTGCCAGCAGTTTGTTTGGGGACAGGGTAGGCGAGCAGTACTTC	CASSLFGDRVGEQYF	TRBD1	few	TRBV27	TRBJ2-7
TGTGCCAGCAGCGCCAGAAGCTCCTACAATGAGCAGTTCTTC	CASSARSSYNEQFF	-	-	TRBV9	TRBJ2-1
TGTGCCAGCAGTGAGAACAGCCCTTCCGTGCAGTACTTC	CASSENSPSVQYF	-	-	TRBV25-1	TRBJ2-7
TGCAGCGGAGGACTGACCCTTGAGACCGGGGAGCTGTTTTTT	CSGGLTLETGELFF	-	-	TRBV29-1	TRBJ2-2
TGTGCCAGCAGTGGCGGGGACACCGGGGAGCTGTTTTTT	CASSGGDTGELFF	-	-	TRBV28	TRBJ2-2
TGTGCCAGCAGCTTATCGTTGGAACAGGACACCTACGAGCAGTACTTC	CASSLSLEQDTYEQYF	-	few	TRBV7-8	TRBJ2-7
TGTGCCAGTAGTATTCAGGTCAATCAGCCCCAGCATTTT	CASSIQVNQPQHF	-	-	TRBV19	TRBJ1-5
TGCGCCAGCAGCTTGAGACAGGGGGCCAACGGGGAGCAGTACTTC	CASSLRQGANGEQYF	TRBD1	-	TRBV5-1	TRBJ2-7
TGTGCCAGTAGTGCCGGGGGTGAGACCCAGTACTTC	CASSAGGETQYF	-	-	TRBV19	TRBJ2-5
TGTGCCAGCAGCTCCCGGGGGGGGTGGGATACGCAGTATTTT	CASSSRGGWDTQYF	TRBD2	-	TRBV6-5	TRBJ2-3
TGTGCCACCAGCAGAGGTACGGGTGAAAAACTGTTTTTT	CATSRGTGEKLFF	-	-	TRBV15	TRBJ1-4
TGTGCCAGTAGCCCCCCGGGACTGATCAATGAGCAGTTCTTC	CASSPPGLINEQFF	-	-	TRBV19	TRBJ2-1
TGTGCCAGCAGTTTTACTAGCGGGGTCAATGAGCAGTTCTTC	CASSFTSGVNEQFF	TRBD2	-	TRBV28	TRBJ2-1
TGTGCCAGCAGCCTATCCCCGACAGGGTATGAGCAGTTCTTC	CASSLSPTGYEQFF	TRBD1	-	TRBV11-3	TRBJ2-1